The present T cell receptor (beta chain) was sequenced within a study of blood T cell repertoires in COVID-19. Study at large: COVID-19 samples collected from the United States, Italy and Spain covered acute and convalescent phases. The cDNA or gDNA used as material had been derived from T cells, B-cell-depleted T cells, or PBMCs.

Categorization into cohorts depended on clinical history that participants reported. V lost 3 bases and J 5 bases, leaving 5 bases between the germline ends. The CDR3 sequence is 11 residues long. Germline V gene data show CDR1 as LGHDT and CDR2 as YNNKEL (reference sequence). This clone appeared a single time. The data were produced by immunoSEQ multiplex PCR, yet TCRdb's version contains in-frame clones alone and is incomplete. Here the sample spans approximately 440,000 clones, about nine tenths being singletons. The V gene is TRBV3-1 (or the pseudogene TRBV3-2), the J gene TRBJ2-7; D is undetermined. Sample: PBMCs or T cells enriched from blood (not recorded which). The receptor's source is a young man who had recovered from COVID-19. The CDR3 protein is CASSQRNEQYF. CDR3 coding DNA: TGTGCCAGCAGCCAGCGAAACGAGCAGTACTTC.